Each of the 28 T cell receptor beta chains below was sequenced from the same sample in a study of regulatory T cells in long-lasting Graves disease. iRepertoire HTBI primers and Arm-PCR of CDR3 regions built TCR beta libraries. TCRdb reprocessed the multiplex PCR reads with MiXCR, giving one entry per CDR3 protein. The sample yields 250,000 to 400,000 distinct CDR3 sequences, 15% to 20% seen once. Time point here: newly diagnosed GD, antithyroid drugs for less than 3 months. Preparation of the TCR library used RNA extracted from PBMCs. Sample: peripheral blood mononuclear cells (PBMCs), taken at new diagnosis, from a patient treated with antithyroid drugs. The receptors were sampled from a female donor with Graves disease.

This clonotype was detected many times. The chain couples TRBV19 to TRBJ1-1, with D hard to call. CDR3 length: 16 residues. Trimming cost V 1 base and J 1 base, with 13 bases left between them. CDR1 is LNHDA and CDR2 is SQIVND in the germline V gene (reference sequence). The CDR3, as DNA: TGTGCCAGTAGTATAGTAGGTCGCAGACAGAACACTGAAGCTTTCTTT. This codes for CASSIVGRRQNTEAFF.

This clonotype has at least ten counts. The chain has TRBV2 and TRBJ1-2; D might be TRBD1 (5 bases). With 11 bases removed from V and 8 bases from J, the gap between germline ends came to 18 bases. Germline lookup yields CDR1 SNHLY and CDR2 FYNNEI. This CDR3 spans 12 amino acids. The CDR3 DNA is TGTGCCTTTCCCCTGGGGGACCGAGGCTACACCTTC. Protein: CAFPLGDRGYTF.

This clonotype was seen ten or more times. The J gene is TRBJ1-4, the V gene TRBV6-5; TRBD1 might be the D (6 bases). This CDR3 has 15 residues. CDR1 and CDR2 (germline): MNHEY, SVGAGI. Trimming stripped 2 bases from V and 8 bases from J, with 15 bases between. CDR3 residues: CASSYTPGVEEKLFF. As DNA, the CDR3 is TGTGCCAGCAGTTACACGCCAGGGGTAGAGGAAAAACTGTTTTTT.

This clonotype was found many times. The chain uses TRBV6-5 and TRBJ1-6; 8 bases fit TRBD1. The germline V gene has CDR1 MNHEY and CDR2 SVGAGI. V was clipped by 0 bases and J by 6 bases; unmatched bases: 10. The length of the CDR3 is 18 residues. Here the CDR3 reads CASSYSLDRGRSNSPLHF. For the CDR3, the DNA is TGTGCCAGCAGTTACTCCCTTGACAGGGGACGATCTAATTCACCCCTCCACTTT.

CDR3 coding DNA: TGTGCCAGCAGCCGCGACAGGGGGCACCAGCCCCAGCATTTT. This gives the protein CASSRDRGHQPQHF. The chain carries TRBV5-6 and TRBJ1-5; 10 nucleotides align to TRBD1. Trimming at V came to 4 bases and at J to 7 bases, leaving 5 bases not matched to a gene. This CDR3 comprises 14 residues. Germline V lookup: CDR1 SGHDT, CDR2 YYEEEE.

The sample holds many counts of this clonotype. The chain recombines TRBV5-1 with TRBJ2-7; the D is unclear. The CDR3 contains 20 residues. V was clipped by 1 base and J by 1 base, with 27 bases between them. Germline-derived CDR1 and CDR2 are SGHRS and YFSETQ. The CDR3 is CASSLRVGGPPIGHSYEQYF. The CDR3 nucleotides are TGCGCCAGCAGCTTGCGAGTTGGCGGACCCCCGATTGGGCATTCCTACGAGCAGTACTTC.

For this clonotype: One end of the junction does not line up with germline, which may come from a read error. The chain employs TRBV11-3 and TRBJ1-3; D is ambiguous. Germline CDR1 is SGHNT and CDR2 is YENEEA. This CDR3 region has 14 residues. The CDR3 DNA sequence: TGTGCCAGCAGCTTAGGCCCCACTGGAAACACCACATATTTT. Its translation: CASSLGPTGNTTYF.

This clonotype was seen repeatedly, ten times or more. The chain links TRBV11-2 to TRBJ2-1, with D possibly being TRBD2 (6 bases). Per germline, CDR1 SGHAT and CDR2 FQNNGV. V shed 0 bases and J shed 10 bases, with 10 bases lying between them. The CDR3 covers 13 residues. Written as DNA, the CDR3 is TGTGCCAGCAGCTTAGATCATGCGGGGGAGCAGTTCTTC. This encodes CASSLDHAGEQFF.

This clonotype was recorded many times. Here the CDR3 reads CASRTGTGASPLHF. The CDR3 DNA sequence: TGTGCCAGCAGAACCGGGACAGGGGCTTCACCCCTCCACTTT. The V and J genes are TRBV28 and TRBJ1-6; TRBD1 agrees at 10 bases. Looked up from germline, CDR1 is MDHEN and CDR2 is SYDVKM. The CDR3 runs 14 residues. Germline trimming cut 6 bases from V and 9 bases from J; bases unmatched to any gene: 5.

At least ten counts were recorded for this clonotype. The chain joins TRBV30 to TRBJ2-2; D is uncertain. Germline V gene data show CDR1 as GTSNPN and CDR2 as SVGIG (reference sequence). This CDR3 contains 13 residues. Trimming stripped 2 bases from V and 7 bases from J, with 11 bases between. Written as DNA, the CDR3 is TGTGCCTGGAGTATATTGGAAATCGGGGAGCTGTTTTTT. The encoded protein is CAWSILEIGELFF.

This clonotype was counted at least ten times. The CDR3 loop is CASSQVKDGNYEQYF. The CDR3 DNA reads as TGCGCCAGCAGCCAAGTGAAGGACGGAAACTACGAGCAGTACTTC. The chain carries TRBV4-1 and TRBJ2-7, with D uncertain. The germline V gene has CDR1 MGHRA and CDR2 YSYEKL. Trimming cost V 1 base and J 3 bases, with 13 bases left between them. This CDR3 contains 15 residues.

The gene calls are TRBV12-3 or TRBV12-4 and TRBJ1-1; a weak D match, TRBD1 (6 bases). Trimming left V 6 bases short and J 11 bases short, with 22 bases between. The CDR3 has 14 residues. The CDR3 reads CASSGLGGLLEAFF. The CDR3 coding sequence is TGTGCCAGCAGCGGTTTAGGGGGTTTGCTTGAGGCTTTCTTT.

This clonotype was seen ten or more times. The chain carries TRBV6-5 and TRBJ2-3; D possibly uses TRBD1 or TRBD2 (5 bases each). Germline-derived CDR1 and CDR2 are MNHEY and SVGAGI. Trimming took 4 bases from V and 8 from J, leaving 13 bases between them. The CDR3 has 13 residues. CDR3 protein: CASSFSHGGTQYF. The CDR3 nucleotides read TGTGCCAGCAGTTTTTCGCATGGGGGTACGCAGTATTTT.

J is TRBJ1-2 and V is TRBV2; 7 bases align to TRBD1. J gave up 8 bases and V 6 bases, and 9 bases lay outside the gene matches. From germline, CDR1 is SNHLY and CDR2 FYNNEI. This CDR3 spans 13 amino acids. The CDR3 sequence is CASRPSRDRGYTF. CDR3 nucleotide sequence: TGTGCCAGCAGACCAAGCCGGGACAGAGGCTACACCTTC.

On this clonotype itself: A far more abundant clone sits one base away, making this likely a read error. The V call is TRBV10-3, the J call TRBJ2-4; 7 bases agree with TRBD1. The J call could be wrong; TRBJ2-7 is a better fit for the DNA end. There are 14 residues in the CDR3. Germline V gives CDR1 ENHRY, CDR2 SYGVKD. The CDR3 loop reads CATSEATGWYEQYF. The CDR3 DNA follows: TGTGCCACCAGTGAGGCGACAGGGTGGTACGAGCAGTACTTC.

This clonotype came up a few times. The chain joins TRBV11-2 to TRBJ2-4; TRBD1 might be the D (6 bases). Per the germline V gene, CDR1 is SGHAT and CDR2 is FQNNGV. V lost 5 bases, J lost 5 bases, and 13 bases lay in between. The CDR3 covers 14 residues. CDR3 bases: TGTGCCAGCAGCCCCGCCGGGACACAAAACATTCAGTACTTC. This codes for CASSPAGTQNIQYF.

As DNA, the CDR3 is TGTGCCAGCAGCGCGAGCCTTAGCTCCTACAATGAGCAGTTCTTC. This translates into CASSASLSSYNEQFF. This rearrangement joins TRBV2 to TRBJ2-1; D unresolved. Germline V gene sequence: CDR1 SNHLY, CDR2 FYNNEI. V lost 6 bases and J lost 0, with 12 bases in between. There are 15 residues in the CDR3.

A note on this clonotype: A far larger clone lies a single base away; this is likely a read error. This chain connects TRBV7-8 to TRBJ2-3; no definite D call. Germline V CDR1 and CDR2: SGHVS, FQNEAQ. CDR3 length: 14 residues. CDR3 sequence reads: CASSTHSEFTEALF. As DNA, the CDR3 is TGTGCCAGCAGCACCCACTCCGAGTTTACTGAAGCTCTCTTT.

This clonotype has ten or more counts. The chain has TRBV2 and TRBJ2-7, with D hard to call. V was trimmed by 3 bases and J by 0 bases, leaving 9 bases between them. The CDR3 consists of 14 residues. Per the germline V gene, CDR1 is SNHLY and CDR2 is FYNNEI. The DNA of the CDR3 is TGTGCCAGCAGTGACTTGCGGAGCTCCTACGAGCAGTACTTC. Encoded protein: CASSDLRSSYEQYF.

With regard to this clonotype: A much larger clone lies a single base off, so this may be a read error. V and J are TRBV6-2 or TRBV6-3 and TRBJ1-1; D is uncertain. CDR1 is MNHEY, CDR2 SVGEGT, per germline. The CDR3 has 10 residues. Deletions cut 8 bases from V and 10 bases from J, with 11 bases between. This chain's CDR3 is CASGWAGAFF. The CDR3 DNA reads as TGTGCCAGCGGTTGGGCGGGAGCTTTCTTT.

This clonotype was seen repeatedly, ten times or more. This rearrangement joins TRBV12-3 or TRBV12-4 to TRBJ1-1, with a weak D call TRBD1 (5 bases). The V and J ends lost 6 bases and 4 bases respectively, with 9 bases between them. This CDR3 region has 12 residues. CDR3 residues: CASRSGGTEAFF. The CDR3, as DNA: TGTGCCAGCAGATCTGGGGGCACTGAAGCTTTCTTT.

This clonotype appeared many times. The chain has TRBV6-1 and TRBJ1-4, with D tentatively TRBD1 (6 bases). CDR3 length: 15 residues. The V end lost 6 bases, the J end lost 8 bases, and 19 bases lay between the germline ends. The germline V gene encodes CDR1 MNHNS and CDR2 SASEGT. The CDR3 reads CASSEWGAPGEKLFF. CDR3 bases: TGTGCCAGCAGCGAATGGGGGGCCCCTGGGGAAAAACTGTTTTTT.

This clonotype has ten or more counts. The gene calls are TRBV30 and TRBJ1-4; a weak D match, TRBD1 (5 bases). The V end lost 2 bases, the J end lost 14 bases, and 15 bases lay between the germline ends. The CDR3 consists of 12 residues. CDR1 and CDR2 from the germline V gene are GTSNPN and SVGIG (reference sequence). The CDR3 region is CAWSKEAGRLFF. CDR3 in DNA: TGTGCCTGGAGTAAAGAGGCAGGGCGGCTGTTTTTT.

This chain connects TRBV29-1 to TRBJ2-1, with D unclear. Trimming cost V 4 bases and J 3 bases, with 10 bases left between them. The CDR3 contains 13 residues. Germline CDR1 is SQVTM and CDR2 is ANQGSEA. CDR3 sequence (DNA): TGCAGCGTTGCTCAATGGGGCTACAATGAGCAGTTCTTC. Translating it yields CSVAQWGYNEQFF.

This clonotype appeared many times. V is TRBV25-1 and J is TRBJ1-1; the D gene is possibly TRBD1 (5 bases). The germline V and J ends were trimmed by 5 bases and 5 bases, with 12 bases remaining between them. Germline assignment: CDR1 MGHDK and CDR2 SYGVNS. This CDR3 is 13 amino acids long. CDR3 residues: CASSTAGGTEAFF. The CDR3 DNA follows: TGTGCCAGCAGTACCGCGGGGGGGACTGAAGCTTTCTTT.

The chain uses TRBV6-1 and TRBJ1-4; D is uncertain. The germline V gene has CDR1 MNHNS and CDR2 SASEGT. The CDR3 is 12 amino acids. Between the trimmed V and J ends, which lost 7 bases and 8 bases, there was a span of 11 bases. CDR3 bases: TGTGCCAGCACCCTCCTCAGGGAAAAACTGTTTTTT. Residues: CASTLLREKLFF.

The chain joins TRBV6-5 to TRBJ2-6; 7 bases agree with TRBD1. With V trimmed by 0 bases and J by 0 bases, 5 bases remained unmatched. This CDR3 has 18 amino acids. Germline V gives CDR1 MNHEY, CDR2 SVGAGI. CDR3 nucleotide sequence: TGTGCCAGCAGTTACTCGGACAGGCTCGTCTCTGGGGCCAACGTCCTGACTTTC. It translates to CASSYSDRLVSGANVLTF.

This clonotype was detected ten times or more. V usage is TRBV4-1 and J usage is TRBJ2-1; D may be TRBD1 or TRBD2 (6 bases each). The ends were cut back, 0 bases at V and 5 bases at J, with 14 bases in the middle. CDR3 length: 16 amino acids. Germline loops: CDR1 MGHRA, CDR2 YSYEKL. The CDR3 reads CASSQDGGGTHNEQFF. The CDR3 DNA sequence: TGCGCCAGCAGCCAAGATGGAGGGGGAACCCACAATGAGCAGTTCTTC.